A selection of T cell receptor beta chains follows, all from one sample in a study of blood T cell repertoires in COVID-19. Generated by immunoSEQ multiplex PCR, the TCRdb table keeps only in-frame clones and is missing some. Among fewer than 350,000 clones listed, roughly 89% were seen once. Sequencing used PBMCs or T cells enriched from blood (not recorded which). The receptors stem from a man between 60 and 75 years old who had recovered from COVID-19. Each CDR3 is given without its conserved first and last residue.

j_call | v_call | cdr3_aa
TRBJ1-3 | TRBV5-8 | ASSGRTGWPGNTIY
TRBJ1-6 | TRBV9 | ASSVDQGTTLH
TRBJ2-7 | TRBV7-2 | ASSGQGSGWYEQY
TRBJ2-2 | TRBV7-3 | ASTLLSPGQGITGELF
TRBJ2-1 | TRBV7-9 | ASSLVGTSASYNEQF
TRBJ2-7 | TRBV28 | ASSSGLVVVEQY
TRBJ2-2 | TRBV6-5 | ASSYSNSQQGGELF
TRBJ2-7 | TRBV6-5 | ASSQTGRDEQY
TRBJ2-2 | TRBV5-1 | ASSSTSFTGELF
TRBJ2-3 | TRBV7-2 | ASSPRLTADTQY
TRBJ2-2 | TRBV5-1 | ASSWSYGQAPTGELF
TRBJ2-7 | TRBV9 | ASSAWTGRANEQY
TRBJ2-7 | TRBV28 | ASSTIAAPHEQY
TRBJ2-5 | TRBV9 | ASSAGSAVQETQY
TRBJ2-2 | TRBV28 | ASSSQGPGELF
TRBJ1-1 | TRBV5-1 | ASHEGTGDTEAF
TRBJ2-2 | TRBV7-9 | ASTHGGREFGTGELF
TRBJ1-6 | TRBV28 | ASNPIGSSYNSPLH
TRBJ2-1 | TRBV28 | ASSSTVQLAGGSYNEQF
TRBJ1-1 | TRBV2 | ASSYFSRKDGDYNTEAF
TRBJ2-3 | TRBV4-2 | ASRRRELGTDTQY
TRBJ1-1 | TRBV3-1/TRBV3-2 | ASSHQTGNTEAF
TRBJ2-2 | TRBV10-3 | AISNPQSGTHTGELF
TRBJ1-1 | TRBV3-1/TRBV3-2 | ASSRLDTEAF
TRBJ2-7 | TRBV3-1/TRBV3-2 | ASSQAPFTSGPTREQY
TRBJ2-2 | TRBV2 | ASSENTGFGELF
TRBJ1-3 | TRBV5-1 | ASSVGQGLGNTIY
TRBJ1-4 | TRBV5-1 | ASSLGGGPNEKLF
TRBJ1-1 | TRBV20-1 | SASGRVNTEAF
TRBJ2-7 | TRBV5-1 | ASSLGLYEQY
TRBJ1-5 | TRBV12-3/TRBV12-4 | ASSLLNQPQH
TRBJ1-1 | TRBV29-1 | SVLSGNTEAF
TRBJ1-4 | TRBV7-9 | ASSLLDRGNSPNEKLF
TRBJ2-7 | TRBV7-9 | ASSGLEGAGPYEQY
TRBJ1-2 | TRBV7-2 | ASSTGPFNYGYT
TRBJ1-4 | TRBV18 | ASSFGGNEKLF
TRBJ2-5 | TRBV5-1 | ASSGTGVETQY
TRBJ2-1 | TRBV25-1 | ASSELSTSGRGEQF
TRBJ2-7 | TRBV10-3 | AISDQGLAGEDEQY
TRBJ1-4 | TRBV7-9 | ASTPRLVGPNEKLF
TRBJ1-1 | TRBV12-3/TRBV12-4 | ASTRVTEAF
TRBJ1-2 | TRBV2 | ASSPGQGGGYT
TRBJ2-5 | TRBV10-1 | ASSESTGAETQY
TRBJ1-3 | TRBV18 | ASSLGQGITGNTIY
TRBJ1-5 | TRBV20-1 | SASWGAQGRQPQH
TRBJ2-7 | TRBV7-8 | ASSGTSGRSYEQY
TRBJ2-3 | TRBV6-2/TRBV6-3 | ASSYLGQGAQNTQY
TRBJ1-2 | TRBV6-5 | ASSKTGALNYGYT
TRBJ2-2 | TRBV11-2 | ASSSTTGRGTGELF
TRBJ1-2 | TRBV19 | ASSIGPRSGGANGYT
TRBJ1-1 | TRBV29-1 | SVVDRGRGVNTEAF
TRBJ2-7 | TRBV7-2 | ASSRTGSYEQY
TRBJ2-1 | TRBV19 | ASRKDGGATSSYNEQF
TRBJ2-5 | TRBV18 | ASSRGTGGQETQY
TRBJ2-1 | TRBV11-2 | ASSPGASGSTEQF
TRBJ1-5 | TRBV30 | AYADSTVDQPQH